These T cell receptor beta chains were read from a single sample in a study of T cell repertoires in cytomegalovirus infection. MiXCR, run by TCRdb on the reads, gives a single entry per CDR3 protein. This sample has 200,000 to 250,000 distinct CDR3 sequences, with about 23% found just once. The sequenced sample consisted of CD8+ T cells from PBMCs. The receptors were gathered from a human donor in good health (CMV status not recorded). Some clones in this sample may be carry-over from other donors' samples. Both conserved end residues are part of each CDR3.

j_call | v_call | cdr3_aa
TRBJ1-1 | TRBV7-9 | CASIRGNTEAFF
TRBJ2-3 | TRBV12-3/TRBV12-4 | CASSFRGDTDTQYF
TRBJ1-4 | TRBV4-1 | CASTRQGYNEKLFF
TRBJ2-5 | TRBV7-9 | CASSLVEESGKETQYF
TRBJ1-1 | TRBV28 | CASSLWGNTEAFF
TRBJ1-1 | TRBV11-2 | CASSSPVGRLLAFF
TRBJ1-1 | TRBV29-1 | CSVEDLKIMNTEAFF
TRBJ1-6 | TRBV7-2 | CASSYLTGGFSPLHF
TRBJ1-4 | TRBV28 | CASSRYRETNEKLFF
TRBJ1-1 | TRBV6-2/TRBV6-3 | CASIPPYRGVDTEAFF
TRBJ2-2 | TRBV7-6 | CASSLERGTGELFF
TRBJ2-2 | TRBV29-1 | CSVEIGVAGELFF
TRBJ2-7 | TRBV11-1 | CASSLEVSSSYEQYF
TRBJ2-7 | TRBV2 | CASMPQTQFEQYF
TRBJ2-3 | TRBV7-8 | CASSFSTGGLTDTQYF
TRBJ1-1 | TRBV3-1 | CASSQEYGGWNTEAFF
TRBJ2-1 | TRBV12-5 | CASGLYNEQFF
TRBJ2-4 | TRBV5-5 | CASSLAAGGRNIQYF
TRBJ2-6 | TRBV28 | CAGSLVLGQVSGANVLTF
TRBJ2-1 | TRBV29-1 | CSVEPQNYNEQFF
TRBJ2-3 | TRBV20-1 | CSAPPATGHLDTQYF
TRBJ2-2 | TRBV6-8 | CAISGGATGELFF
TRBJ2-7 | TRBV29-1 | CSVINGRSSYEQYF
TRBJ1-4 | TRBV5-6 | CASSLGQVTSGEKLFF